The entry that follows covers one T cell receptor beta chain sequence. The target antigen is unknown. The data are from a study of T cell responses to AZD1222 COVID-19 vaccine. Method: immunoSEQ multiplex PCR; TCRdb's copy keeps in-frame clones and lacks some. This sample carries about 140,000 clones, approximately 86% of them seen once, and the ten largest clones take under 3.5%. Study results and caveats: There were mostly white British donors and more females than males, and clonal diversity was possibly underestimated. Across the whole spike, CD4 TCRs peaked at regions 160-218 and 743-854.

Germline-derived CDR1 and CDR2 are ENHRY and SYGVKD. Trimming shortened V by 6 bases and J by 7 bases, and 12 bases separated the two germline ends. This CDR3 is 12 amino acids long. The receptor's source is an adult in good health. The chain uses TRBV10-3 and TRBJ1-2; unclear D gene. The sample was peripheral blood, taken on day 0 of AZD1222 vaccination. Written as DNA, the CDR3 is TGTGCCATCAGGGAAGTCGGGAGTGGCTACACCTTC. Its translation is CAIREVGSGYTF.